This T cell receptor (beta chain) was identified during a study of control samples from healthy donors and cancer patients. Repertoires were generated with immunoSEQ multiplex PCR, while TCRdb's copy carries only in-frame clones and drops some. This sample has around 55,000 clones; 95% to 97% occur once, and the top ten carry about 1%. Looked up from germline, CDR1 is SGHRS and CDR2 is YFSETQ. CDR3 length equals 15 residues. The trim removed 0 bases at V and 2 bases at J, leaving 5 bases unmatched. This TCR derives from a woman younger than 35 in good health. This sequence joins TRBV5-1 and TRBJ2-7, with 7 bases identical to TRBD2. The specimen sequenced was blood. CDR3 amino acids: CASSLVASGTYEQYF. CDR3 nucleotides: TGCGCCAGCAGCTTGGTGGCTAGCGGTACCTACGAGCAGTACTTC.